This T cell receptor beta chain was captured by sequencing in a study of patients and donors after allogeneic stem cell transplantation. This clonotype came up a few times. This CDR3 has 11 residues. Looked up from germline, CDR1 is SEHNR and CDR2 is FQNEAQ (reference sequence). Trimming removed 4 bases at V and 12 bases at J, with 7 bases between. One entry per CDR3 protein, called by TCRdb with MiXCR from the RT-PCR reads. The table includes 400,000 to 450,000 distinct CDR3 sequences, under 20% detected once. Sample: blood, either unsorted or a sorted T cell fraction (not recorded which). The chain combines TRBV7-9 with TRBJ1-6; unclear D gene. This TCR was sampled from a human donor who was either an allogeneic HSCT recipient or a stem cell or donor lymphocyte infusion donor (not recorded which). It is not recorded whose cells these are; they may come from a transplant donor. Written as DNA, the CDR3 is TGTGCCAGCAGCTCCAAGGGACCCCTCCACTTT. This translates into CASSSKGPLHF.